The 15 T cell receptor beta chains in this list originate from one sample, sequenced in a study of cytomegalovirus exposure and HLA in healthy donors. The primer mix had 60 Vbeta and 13 Jbeta primers. Libraries were prepared by immunoSEQ multiplex PCR; TCRdb keeps only in-frame clonotypes and omits some of them. The table records 100,000 to 150,000 clones, 74% of them present only once. Sequencing used PBMCs. These receptors all stem from a man aged 40-49 years in good health and CMV-seropositive.

The chain is built from TRBV5-6 and TRBJ2-7; D perhaps matches TRBD2 (6 bases). The CDR3 loop spans 14 amino acids. Germline assignment: CDR1 SGHDT and CDR2 YYEEEE. The V end was cut by 4 bases, the J end by 2 bases, with 13 bases between. CDR3 residues: CASSPGGVPYEQYF. The CDR3 region has the DNA TGTGCCAGCAGCCCCGGCGGGGTTCCCTACGAGCAGTACTTC.

The chain is built from TRBV28 and TRBJ1-2, with D perhaps matching TRBD1 (6 bases). Germline loops: CDR1 MDHEN, CDR2 SYDVKM. The CDR3 loop spans 15 amino acids. V was trimmed by 2 bases and J by 0 bases, leaving 10 bases between them. CDR3: CASSLRGGTNYGYTF. The CDR3 bases are TGTGCCAGCAGTTTAAGGGGGGGCACTAACTATGGCTACACCTTC.

The CDR3 spells CASIWPSNTEAFF. The CDR3 region has the DNA TGTGCCAGCATTTGGCCCTCCAACACTGAAGCTTTCTTT. This chain uses TRBV6-1 with TRBJ1-1; D is unresolved. Trimming cost V 7 bases and J 2 bases, with 11 bases left between them. The CDR3 runs to 13 residues. The V gene's germline CDR1 is MNHNS and CDR2 SASEGT.

The sample holds a few counts of this clone. The chain joins TRBV7-9 to TRBJ2-7, with 10 nucleotides matching TRBD1. This CDR3 spans 18 amino acids. Per the germline V gene, CDR1 is SEHNR and CDR2 is FQNEAQ (reference sequence). V gave up 1 base and J gave up 1 base; unmatched junction bases: 10. The CDR3 is CASSLVLDRTGGSYEQYF. The CDR3 DNA reads TGTGCCAGCAGCTTAGTACTTGACAGGACAGGGGGTTCCTACGAGCAGTACTTC. Full variable domain (missing parts from reference TRBV7-9 and TRBJ2-7): DTGVSQNPRHKITKRGQNVTFRCDPISEHNRLYWYRQTLGQGPEFLTYFQNEAQLEKSRLLSDRFSAERPKGSFSTLEIQRTEQGDSAMYLCASSLVLDRTGGSYEQYFGPGTRLTVT.

The chain links TRBV5-1 to TRBJ2-7; perhaps TRBD2 as D (5 bases). V was pared by 4 bases and J by 7 bases, with 15 bases between. Germline V gene sequence: CDR1 SGHRS, CDR2 YFSETQ. The CDR3 is 13 residues long. The CDR3 loop is CASSPGRSGEQYF. Written as DNA, the CDR3 is TGCGCCAGCAGCCCGGGAAGGAGCGGAGAGCAGTACTTC.

This clone has a handful of counts. The genes are TRBV2 and TRBJ2-3; 9 bases are shared with TRBD2. The germline CDR1 and CDR2 sequences are SNHLY and FYNNEI. The J segment lost 2 bases and the V segment lost 4 bases, leaving 7 bases of the junction unmatched. The CDR3 sequence is 16 residues long. The CDR3 region is CASSGRLAEITDTQYF. The CDR3 DNA follows: TGTGCCAGCAGTGGTAGACTAGCGGAAATCACAGATACGCAGTATTTT.

For this clone: The same CDR3 arises from other DNA sequences in this sample as well. The chain combines TRBV7-2 with TRBJ1-5; TRBD1 aligns across 8 bases. The length of the CDR3 is 14 residues. Germline CDR1 SGHTA, CDR2 FQGNSA. The V and J ends lost 5 bases and 4 bases, in that order; junction bases with no gene match: 4. This CDR3 is CASSPTGGNQPQHF. The DNA of the CDR3 is TGTGCCAGCAGCCCTACAGGGGGGAATCAGCCCCAGCATTTT.

This clone occurred a few times. J is TRBJ2-1 and V is TRBV27; 10 positions match TRBD2. The CDR3 length is 16 residues. Germline CDR1 is MNHEY and CDR2 is SMNVEV (reference sequence). The V segment lost 4 bases and the J segment 6 bases; nucleotides outside the gene matches: 9. CDR3 coding DNA: TGTGCCAGCAGTTACATAGGGACTAGCGTTTCCAATGAGCAGTTCTTC. Its translation is CASSYIGTSVSNEQFF.

J is TRBJ2-5 and V is TRBV30; D perhaps matches TRBD1 (5 bases). V dropped 4 bases and J dropped 5 bases, with 11 bases sitting between them. CDR3 length equals 12 residues. Germline V gene data show CDR1 as GTSNPN and CDR2 as SVGIG (reference sequence). The CDR3 bases are TGTGCCTGGACAGGGTCGAGGGAGACCCAGTACTTC. Encoded protein: CAWTGSRETQYF.

The chain has TRBV19 and TRBJ2-5; perhaps TRBD2 as D (5 bases). This CDR3 comprises 13 residues. The V gene's germline CDR1 is LNHDA and CDR2 SQIVND (reference sequence). V lost 3 bases and J 2 bases, leaving 7 bases between the germline ends. The CDR3 region is CASSIRGQETQYF. DNA for the CDR3: TGTGCCAGTAGTATCCGAGGGCAAGAGACCCAGTACTTC.

The chain carries TRBV30 and TRBJ1-1; no firm D call. Germline V gives CDR1 GTSNPN, CDR2 SVGIG (reference sequence). The CDR3 runs 15 residues. V gave up 2 bases and J gave up 4 bases, with 17 bases separating them. The CDR3 loop is CAWSTRVIVGTEAFF. In DNA form, the CDR3 reads TGTGCCTGGAGTACCCGGGTGATTGTGGGCACTGAAGCTTTCTTT.

The gene calls are TRBV4-1 and TRBJ2-5; possible D gene TRBD1, 6 bases. The ends were cut back, 2 bases at V and 0 bases at J, with 16 bases in the middle. Per the germline V gene, CDR1 is MGHRA and CDR2 is YSYEKL. The CDR3 sequence is 17 residues long. The CDR3 DNA is TGCGCCAGCAGCCAACTAGGCGCAGGGGTAAACCAAGAGACCCAGTACTTC. It codes for CASSQLGAGVNQETQYF.

This clone was observed once. This chain joins TRBV5-1 and TRBJ1-1, with 7 bases that match TRBD1. The CDR3 is made up of 14 amino acids. In germline, CDR1 is SGHRS, CDR2 YFSETQ. The J segment lost 1 base and the V segment lost 3 bases, leaving 3 bases of the junction unmatched. The CDR3 DNA reads TGCGCCAGCAGCTGGGGACAGTCGAACACTGAAGCTTTCTTT. Its protein is CASSWGQSNTEAFF.

J is TRBJ2-1 and V is TRBV27; no definite D call. CDR1 is MNHEY and CDR2 is SMNVEV in the germline V gene (reference sequence). There are 13 residues in the CDR3. V was shortened by 5 bases and J by 6 bases, with 11 bases between the two germline ends. CDR3 nucleotide sequence: TGTGCCAGCAGTGGCCTAGTAGGCAATGAGCAGTTCTTC. Its translation is CASSGLVGNEQFF.

The chain is built from TRBV30 and TRBJ1-5; a possible D gene is TRBD1 (5 bases). With 1 base removed from V and 0 bases from J, the gap between germline ends came to 7 bases. Germline V lookup: CDR1 GTSNPN, CDR2 SVGIG (reference sequence). This CDR3 contains 14 residues. The DNA for the CDR3 is TGTGCCTGGAGTGGGACAAATAGCAATCAGCCCCAGCATTTT. This sequence encodes CAWSGTNSNQPQHF.